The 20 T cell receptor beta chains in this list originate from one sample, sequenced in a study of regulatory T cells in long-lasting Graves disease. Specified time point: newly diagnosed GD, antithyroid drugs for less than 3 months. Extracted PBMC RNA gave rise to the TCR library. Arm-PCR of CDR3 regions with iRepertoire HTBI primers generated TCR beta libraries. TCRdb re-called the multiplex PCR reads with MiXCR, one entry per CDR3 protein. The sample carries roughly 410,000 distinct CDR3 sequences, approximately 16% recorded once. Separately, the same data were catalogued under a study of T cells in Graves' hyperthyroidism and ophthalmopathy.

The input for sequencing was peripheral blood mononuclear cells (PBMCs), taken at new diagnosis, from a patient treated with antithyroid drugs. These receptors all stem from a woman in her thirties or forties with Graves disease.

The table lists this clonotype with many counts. CDR3 protein: CASRRGRIPYTF. In DNA, the CDR3 is TGTGCCAGCAGACGGGGGCGCATCCCCTACACCTTC. The chain has TRBV7-9 and TRBJ1-2; perhaps TRBD1 as D (6 bases). This CDR3 contains 12 residues. Germline-derived CDR1 and CDR2 are SEHNR and FQNEAQ (reference sequence). The V gene lost 6 bases and the J gene lost 10 bases, with 15 bases spanning the gap.

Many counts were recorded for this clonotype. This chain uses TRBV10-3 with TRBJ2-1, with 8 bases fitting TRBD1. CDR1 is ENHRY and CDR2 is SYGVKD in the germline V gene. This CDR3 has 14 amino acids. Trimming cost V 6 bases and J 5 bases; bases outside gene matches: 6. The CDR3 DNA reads TGTGCCATCAGCGGGACAGGAATCCACAATGAGCAGTTCTTC. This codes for CAISGTGIHNEQFF.

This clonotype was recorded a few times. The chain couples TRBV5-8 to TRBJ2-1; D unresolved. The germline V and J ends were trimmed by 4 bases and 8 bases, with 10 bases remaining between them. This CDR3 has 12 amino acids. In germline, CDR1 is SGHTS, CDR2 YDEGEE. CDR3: CASSIRVDEQFF. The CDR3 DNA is TGTGCCAGCAGCATAAGGGTGGATGAGCAGTTCTTC.

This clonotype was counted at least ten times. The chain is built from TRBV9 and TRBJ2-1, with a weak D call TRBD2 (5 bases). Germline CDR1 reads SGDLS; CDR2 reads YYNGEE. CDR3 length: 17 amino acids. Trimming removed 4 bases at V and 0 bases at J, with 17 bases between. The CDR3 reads CASSPRDSASSYNEQFF. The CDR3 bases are TGTGCCAGCAGCCCCCGGGATAGCGCTAGCTCCTACAATGAGCAGTTCTTC.

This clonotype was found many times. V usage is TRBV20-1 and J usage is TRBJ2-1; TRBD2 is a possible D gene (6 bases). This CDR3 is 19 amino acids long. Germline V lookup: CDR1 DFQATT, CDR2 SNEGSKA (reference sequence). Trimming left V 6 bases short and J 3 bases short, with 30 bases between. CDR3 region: CSAMAGAGLTTPYYNEQFF. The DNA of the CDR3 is TGCAGTGCCATGGCTGGGGCGGGACTTACGACCCCATACTACAATGAGCAGTTCTTC.

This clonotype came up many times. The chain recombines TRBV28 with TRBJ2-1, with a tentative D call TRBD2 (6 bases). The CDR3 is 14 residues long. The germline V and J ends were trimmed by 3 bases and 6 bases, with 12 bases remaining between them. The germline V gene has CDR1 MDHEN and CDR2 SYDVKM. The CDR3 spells CASSFPGVPNEQFF. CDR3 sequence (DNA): TGTGCCAGCAGTTTCCCGGGGGTCCCCAATGAGCAGTTCTTC. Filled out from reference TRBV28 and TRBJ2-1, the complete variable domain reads DVKVTQSSRYLVKRTGEKVFLECVQDMDHENMFWYRQDPGLGLRLIYFSYDVKMKEKGDIPEGYSVSREKKERFSLILESASTNQTSMYLCASSFPGVPNEQFFGPGTRLTVL.

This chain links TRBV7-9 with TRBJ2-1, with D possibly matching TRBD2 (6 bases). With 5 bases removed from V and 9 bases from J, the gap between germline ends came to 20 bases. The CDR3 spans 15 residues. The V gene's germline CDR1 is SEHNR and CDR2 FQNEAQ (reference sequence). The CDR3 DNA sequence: TGTGCCAGCAGCCAGGACGGGACTCCTTTTGGTGAGCAGTTCTTC. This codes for CASSQDGTPFGEQFF.

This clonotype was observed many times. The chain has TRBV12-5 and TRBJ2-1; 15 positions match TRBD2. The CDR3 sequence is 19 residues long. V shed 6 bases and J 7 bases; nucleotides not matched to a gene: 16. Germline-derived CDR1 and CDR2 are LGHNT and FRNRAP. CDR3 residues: CASGDRGLAGGTSWNEQFF. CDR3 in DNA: TGTGCTAGTGGCGACCGGGGACTAGCGGGAGGAACTTCTTGGAATGAGCAGTTCTTC.

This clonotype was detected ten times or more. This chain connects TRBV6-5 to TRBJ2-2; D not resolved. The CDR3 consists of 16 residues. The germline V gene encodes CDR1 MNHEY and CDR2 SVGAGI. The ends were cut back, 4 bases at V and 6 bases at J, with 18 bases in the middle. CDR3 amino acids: CASSSDRVRFAGELFF. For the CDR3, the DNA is TGTGCCAGCAGTTCCGACCGGGTCCGCTTTGCCGGGGAGCTGTTTTTT.

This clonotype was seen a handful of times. The DNA for the CDR3 is TGCGCCAGCAGTGACTGGACGGGGACTAGCGGGATCTATGAGCAGTTCTTC. Amino acid sequence: CASSDWTGTSGIYEQFF. J is TRBJ2-1 and V is TRBV10-1; 13 bases are shared with TRBD2. The CDR3 is 17 residues long. The junction had 10 bases not matched to a gene; V was cut back by 3 bases and J by 8 bases. Germline V CDR1 and CDR2: WNHNN, SYGVQD (reference sequence).

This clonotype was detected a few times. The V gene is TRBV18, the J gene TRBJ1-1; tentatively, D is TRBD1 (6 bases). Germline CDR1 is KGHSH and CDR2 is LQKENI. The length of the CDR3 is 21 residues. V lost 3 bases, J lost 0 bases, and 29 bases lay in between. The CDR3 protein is CASSPWVPTDSLYSMNTEAFF. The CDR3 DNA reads TGTGCCAGCTCACCCTGGGTGCCAACGGACAGTCTCTACTCTATGAACACTGAAGCTTTCTTT.

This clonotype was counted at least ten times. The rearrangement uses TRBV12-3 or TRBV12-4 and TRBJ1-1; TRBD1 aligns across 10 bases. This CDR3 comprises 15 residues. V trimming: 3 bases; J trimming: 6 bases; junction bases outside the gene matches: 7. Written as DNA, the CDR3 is TGTGCCAGCAGTTTGACAGGGGGCCCATTCTCTGAAGCTTTCTTT. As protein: CASSLTGGPFSEAFF.

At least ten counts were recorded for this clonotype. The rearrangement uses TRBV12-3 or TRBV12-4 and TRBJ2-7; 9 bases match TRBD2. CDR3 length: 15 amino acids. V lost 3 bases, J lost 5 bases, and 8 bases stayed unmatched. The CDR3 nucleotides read TGTGCCAGCAGTTTGGGTAGCGGGAGTTCCAACGAGCAGTACTTC. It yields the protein CASSLGSGSSNEQYF.

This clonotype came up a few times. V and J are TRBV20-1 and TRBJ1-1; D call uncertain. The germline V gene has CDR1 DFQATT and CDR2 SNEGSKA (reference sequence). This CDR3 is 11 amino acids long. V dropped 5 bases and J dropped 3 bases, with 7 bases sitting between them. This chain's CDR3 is CSAAADTEAFF. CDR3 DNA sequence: TGCAGTGCTGCGGCGGACACTGAAGCTTTCTTT.

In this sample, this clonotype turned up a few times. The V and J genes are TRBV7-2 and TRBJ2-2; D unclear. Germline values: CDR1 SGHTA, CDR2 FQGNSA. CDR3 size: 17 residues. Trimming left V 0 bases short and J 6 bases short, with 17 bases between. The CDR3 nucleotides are TGTGCCAGCAGCTTAGCGCTCTCCTCGTATCGGTCCGGGGAGCTGTTTTTT. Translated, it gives CASSLALSSYRSGELFF.

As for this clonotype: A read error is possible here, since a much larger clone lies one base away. This chain's CDR3 is CASSVRDGAYEQYF. The CDR3 DNA reads as TGTGCCAGCAGCGTCCGGGACGGGGCCTACGAGCAGTACTTC. The chain combines TRBV28 with TRBJ2-7; D possibly uses TRBD1 or TRBD2 (5 bases each). The CDR3 has 14 residues. Per the germline V gene, CDR1 is MDHEN and CDR2 is SYDVKM. V was shortened by 6 bases and J by 2 bases, with 14 bases between the two germline ends.

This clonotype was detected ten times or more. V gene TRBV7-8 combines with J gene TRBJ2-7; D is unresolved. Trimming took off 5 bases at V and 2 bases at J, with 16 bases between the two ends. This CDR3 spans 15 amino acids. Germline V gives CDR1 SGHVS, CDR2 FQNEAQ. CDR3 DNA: TGTGCCAGCAGCCCTGGATGGGGTAGCACCTACGAGCAGTACTTC. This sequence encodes CASSPGWGSTYEQYF.

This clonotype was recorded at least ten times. For the CDR3, the DNA is TGTGCCAGCAGCTGGGGTCGGGGCTCTGGAAACACCATATATTTT. As protein: CASSWGRGSGNTIYF. The chain links TRBV7-2 to TRBJ1-3, with no clear D. This CDR3 contains 15 residues. Trimming removed 4 bases at V and 0 bases at J, with 10 bases between. CDR1 SGHTA and CDR2 FQGNSA come from the germline V gene.

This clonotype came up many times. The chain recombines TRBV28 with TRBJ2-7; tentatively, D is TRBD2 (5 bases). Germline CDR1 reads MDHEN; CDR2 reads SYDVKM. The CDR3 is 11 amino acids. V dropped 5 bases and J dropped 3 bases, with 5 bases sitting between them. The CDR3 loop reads CASSRGYEQYF. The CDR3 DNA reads TGTGCCAGCAGTCGGGGCTACGAGCAGTACTTC.

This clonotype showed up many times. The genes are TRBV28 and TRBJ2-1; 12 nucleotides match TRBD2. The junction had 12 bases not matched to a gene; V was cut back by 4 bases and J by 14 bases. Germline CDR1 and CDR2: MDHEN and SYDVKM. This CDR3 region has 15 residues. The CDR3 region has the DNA TGTGCCAGCAGTTACAACGAGGCTAGCGGGAGGGGGAAGTTCTTC. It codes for CASSYNEASGRGKFF.